The following is a T cell receptor (beta chain) sequence with its context. Germline V gene data show CDR1 as SGDLS and CDR2 as YYNGEE. The V segment lost 0 bases and the J segment 0 bases; nucleotides outside the gene matches: 1. This CDR3 has 15 residues. The data were taken from a study of blood T cell repertoires in COVID-19. Looking at the study overall: COVID-19 samples, acute and convalescent, were from the United States, Italy and Spain.

TCRdb's table, derived via immunoSEQ multiplex PCR, lists solely in-frame clones and lacks some. The table includes some 76,000 clones, roughly 80% detected once. This clonotype originated in a woman aged 55-69 years with acute or convalescent COVID-19. The sequenced material came from peripheral blood. The V call is TRBV9, the J call TRBJ2-3; 7 bases are a match to TRBD1. In DNA form, the CDR3 reads TGTGCCAGCAGCGTAGGGGGACAGAGCACAGATACGCAGTATTTT. Translated, it gives CASSVGGQSTDTQYF.